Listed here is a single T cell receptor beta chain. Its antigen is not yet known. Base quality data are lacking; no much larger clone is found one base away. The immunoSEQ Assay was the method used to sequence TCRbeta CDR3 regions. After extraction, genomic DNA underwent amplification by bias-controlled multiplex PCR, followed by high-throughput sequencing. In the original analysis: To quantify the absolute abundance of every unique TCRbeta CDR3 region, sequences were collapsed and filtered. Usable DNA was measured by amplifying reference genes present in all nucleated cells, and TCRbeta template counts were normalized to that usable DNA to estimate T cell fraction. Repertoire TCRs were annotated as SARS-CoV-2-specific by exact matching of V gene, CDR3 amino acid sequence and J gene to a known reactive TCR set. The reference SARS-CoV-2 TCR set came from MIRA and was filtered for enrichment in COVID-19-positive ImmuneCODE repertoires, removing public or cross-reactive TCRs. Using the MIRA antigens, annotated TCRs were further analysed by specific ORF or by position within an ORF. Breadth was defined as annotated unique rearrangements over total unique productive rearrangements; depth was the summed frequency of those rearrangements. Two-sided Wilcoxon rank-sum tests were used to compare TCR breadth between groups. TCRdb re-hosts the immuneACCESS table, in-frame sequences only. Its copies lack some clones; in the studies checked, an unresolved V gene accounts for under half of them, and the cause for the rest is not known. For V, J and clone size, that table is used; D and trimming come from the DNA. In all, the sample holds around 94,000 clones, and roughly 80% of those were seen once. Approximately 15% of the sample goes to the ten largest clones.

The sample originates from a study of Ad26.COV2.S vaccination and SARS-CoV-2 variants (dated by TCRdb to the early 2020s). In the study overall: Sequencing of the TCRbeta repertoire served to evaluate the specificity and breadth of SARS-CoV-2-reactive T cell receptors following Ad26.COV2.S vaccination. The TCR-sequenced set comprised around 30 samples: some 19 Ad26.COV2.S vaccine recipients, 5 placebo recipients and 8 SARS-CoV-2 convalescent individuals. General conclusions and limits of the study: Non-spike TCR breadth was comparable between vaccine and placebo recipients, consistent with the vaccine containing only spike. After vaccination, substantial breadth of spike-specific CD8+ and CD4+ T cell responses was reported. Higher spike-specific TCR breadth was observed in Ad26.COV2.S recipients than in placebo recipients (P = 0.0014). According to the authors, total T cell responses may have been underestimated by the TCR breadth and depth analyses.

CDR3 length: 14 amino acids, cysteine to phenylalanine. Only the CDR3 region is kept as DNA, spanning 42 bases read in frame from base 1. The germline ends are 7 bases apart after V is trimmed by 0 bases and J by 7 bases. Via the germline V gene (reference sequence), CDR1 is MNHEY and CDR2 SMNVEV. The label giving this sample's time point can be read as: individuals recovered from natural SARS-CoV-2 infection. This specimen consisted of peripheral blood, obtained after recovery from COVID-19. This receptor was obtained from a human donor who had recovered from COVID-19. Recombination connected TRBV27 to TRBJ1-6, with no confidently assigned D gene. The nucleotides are TGTGCCAGCAGTTTATCAGGGTCCAATTCACCCCTCCACTTT. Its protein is CASSLSGSNSPLHF.